One T cell receptor beta chain is described in this entry. In the original analysis: Amplification of reference gene primers provided the estimated nucleated cell counts. Assay used: immunoSEQ multiplex PCR; TCRdb lists only in-frame clones, some missing. Clonal size and the V and J genes are those of that table, whereas D and trimming came from the DNA. The table has about 83,000 clones, 70% to 90% seen once. Per the germline V gene, CDR1 is SGDLS and CDR2 is YYNGEE. This CDR3 is 17 amino acids long. The trim removed 4 bases at V and 1 base at J, leaving 12 bases unmatched. The data were obtained in a study of blood T cell repertoires in COVID-19.

The V and J genes are TRBV9 and TRBJ2-5; 8 bases are shared with TRBD2. The sequenced sample consisted of peripheral blood. This receptor was identified in a woman aged 80 or older in a cohort sampled during active or convalescent COVID-19. CDR3 nucleotide sequence: TGTGCCAGCAGCACCCCCCTCAGCGGGAGCTTCCAAGAGACCCAGTACTTC. This codes for CASSTPLSGSFQETQYF.